This T cell receptor (beta chain) was retrieved from a study of CD8 T cells in Susac syndrome. V was shortened by 11 bases and J by 3 bases, with 20 bases between the two germline ends. From germline, CDR1 is SNHLY and CDR2 FYNNEI. This CDR3 has 14 amino acids. As for this clonotype: The antigen is undetermined.

Overall study results and limits: That the number of individuals in its TCR sequencing and HLA analysis was relatively small was acknowledged by the study.

Roughly 0.45 to 1 ug RNA was reverse transcribed with random hexamers. A multiplex approach, immunoSEQ multiplex PCR, amplified TCR beta CDR3 across 54 Vbeta and 13 Jbeta. MiXCR, run by TCRdb on the immunoSEQ multiplex PCR reads, gives a single entry per CDR3 protein. The table records around 190,000 distinct CDR3 sequences, roughly 92% of them present only once. Peripheral blood CD8+ and CD4+ T cells were profiled by TCR beta sequencing. This chain uses TRBV2 with TRBJ2-7, with D perhaps TRBD1 or TRBD2 (5 bases each). The clonotype originates from a human donor in good health. The sample comprised CD4+ T cells from PBMCs. CDR3 DNA sequence: TGTGCCGGGGGATTTGGGGATGATCTCTACGAGCAGTACTTC. It is translated as CAGGFGDDLYEQYF.